The following is a TCR beta chain sequence with its context. The antigen is not known. The sample is drawn from a study of glioma-infiltrating T cells after dendritic cell vaccination. Germline V CDR1 and CDR2: SGHNT, YENEEA. The CDR3 runs 14 residues. Trimming pared 5 bases from V and 6 bases from J, leaving 17 bases between. Generated by immunoSEQ multiplex PCR, the TCRdb table keeps only in-frame clones and is missing some. The sample yields roughly 68,000 clones, 82% seen once. Study-wide results and limits: TCR clonality showed no direct relationship with survival.

The chain joins TRBV11-3 to TRBJ2-7; D possibly corresponds to TRBD2 (6 bases). The sequences come from blood, collected before dendritic cell vaccination. This clonotype was obtained from a human donor with glioblastoma. In DNA, the CDR3 is TGTGCCAGCAGCCTAACGTCGGGGGTGGGCGAGCAGTACTTC. It encodes CASSLTSGVGEQYF.